Listed here are 13 T cell receptor beta chains from one sample, sequenced in a study of blood T cells in healthy people across ages. The authors ran a second PCR of 7 to 11 cycles using a sample-barcoded 5' primer and a J-beta primer mix. MiXCR, run by TCRdb on the 5' RACE reads, gives a single entry per CDR3 protein. This sample has under 950,000 distinct CDR3 sequences; about a fifth occur once, and the top ten carry around a fifth. The sequencing sample was made of blood. These receptors were collected from a man in his 70s in good health.

The chain is built from TRBV6-6 and TRBJ1-1, with a weak D call TRBD1 (6 bases). Germline V gene data show CDR1 as MNHNY and CDR2 as SVGAGI (reference sequence). V lost 4 bases, J lost 2 bases, and 14 bases lay in between. The CDR3 has 15 residues. The DNA of the CDR3 is TGTGCCAGCAGTTTCCGGGACATAGCAAACACTGAAGCTTTCTTT. Its translation: CASSFRDIANTEAFF.

With regard to this clonotype: A read error may account for a junction end that differs from germline. The CDR3 region has the DNA TGTTCCAGCAGTCCCAGCGGGAGTAGCTACAATGAGCAGTTCTTC. Protein: CSSSPSGSSYNEQFF. The V and J genes are TRBV7-9 and TRBJ2-1; 8 nucleotides line up with TRBD2. The CDR3 runs to 15 residues. The germline V gene has CDR1 SEHNR and CDR2 FQNEAQ (reference sequence).

Concerning this clonotype itself: One end of the junction does not line up with germline, which may come from a read error. The rearrangement joins TRBV18 to TRBJ1-1; 7 bases are shared with TRBD1. The CDR3 sequence is 15 residues long. Germline CDR1 reads KGHSH; CDR2 reads LQKENI. The CDR3 DNA sequence: TGCGCCAGCTCACTGACAGGGCTATGGGACACTGGAGCTTTCTTT. This codes for CASSLTGLWDTGAFF.

This clonotype was seen only a few times. The chain uses TRBV19 and TRBJ2-1; D possibly matches TRBD1 or TRBD2 (5 bases each). V dropped 1 base and J dropped 7 bases, with 14 bases sitting between them. The germline V gene has CDR1 LNHDA and CDR2 SQIVND (reference sequence). The CDR3 is 15 residues long. The CDR3 bases are TGTGCCAGTAGTATAGTCCGGGGCAGAGGAAATGAGCAGTTCTTC. Its translation: CASSIVRGRGNEQFF.

This clonotype was observed a few times. The chain links TRBV6-6 to TRBJ1-4, with 8 nucleotides matching TRBD1. The CDR3 has 15 amino acids. The V segment lost 6 bases and the J segment 6 bases; nucleotides outside the gene matches: 9. Per the germline V gene, CDR1 is MNHNY and CDR2 is SVGAGI (reference sequence). The DNA of the CDR3 is TGTGCCAGCAGGCACCACAGGGGGAAAGATGAAAAACTGTTTTTT. The encoded protein is CASRHHRGKDEKLFF.

The CDR3 DNA follows: TGTGCCAGCAGCCCCCGGACTAGCGGGGGCCTCAATGAGCAGTTCTTC. It yields the protein CASSPRTSGGLNEQFF. The gene calls are TRBV9 and TRBJ2-5; TRBD2 matches at 13 bases. The assigned J gene may be wrong: the sequence end matches TRBJ2-1 better. Per the germline V gene, CDR1 is SGDLS and CDR2 is YYNGEE. The CDR3 spans 16 residues.

In this sample, this clonotype turned up once. One end of the junction is discordant with germline, which a read error may explain. The chain uses TRBV12-3 or TRBV12-4 and TRBJ2-1, with 8 bases aligning to TRBD1. This CDR3 region has 15 residues. The CDR3 DNA reads TGTGTCAGCAGTTCCAGGGGGCGTCCATACAATGAGCAGTTCTTC. Translated: CVSSSRGRPYNEQFF.

This chain links TRBV11-2 with TRBJ2-7; 7 bases line up with TRBD1. The length of the CDR3 is 15 residues. CDR1 and CDR2 from the germline V gene are SGHAT and FQNNGV. V shed 5 bases, J shed 0 bases, and the junction held 7 bases outside the gene matches. As DNA, the CDR3 is TGTGCCAGCAGCGGAGAGTGGGACAGCTCCTACGAGCAGTACTTC. Translating it yields CASSGEWDSSYEQYF.

The gene calls are TRBV19 and TRBJ1-4; unclear D gene. Germline CDR1 is LNHDA and CDR2 is SQIVND (reference sequence). V gave up 7 bases and J gave up 0 bases, with 15 bases separating them. This CDR3 has 16 residues. The CDR3 is CASKPPYGTTNEKLFF. The CDR3 region has the DNA TGTGCCAGTAAACCACCGTACGGTACAACTAATGAAAAACTGTTTTTT.

This clonotype was observed a handful of times. The J gene is TRBJ2-5, the V gene TRBV25-1; no clear D gene. TRBJ2-1 matches the DNA end more closely, so the J call is doubtful. This CDR3 comprises 14 residues. Germline values: CDR1 MGHDK, CDR2 SYGVNS. As DNA, the CDR3 is TGTGCCAGCAGTGAACCGCCATTTAACAATGAGCAGTTCTTC. The encoded protein is CASSEPPFNNEQFF.

This clonotype came up a few times. The V gene is TRBV10-3, the J gene TRBJ2-7; no definite D call. V lost 0 bases to trimming and J lost 6 bases, with 9 bases between them. The CDR3 spans 13 residues. Germline CDR1 reads ENHRY; CDR2 reads SYGVKD. The CDR3 protein is CAISESRESEQYV. CDR3 DNA sequence: TGTGCCATCAGTGAGTCAAGGGAATCCGAGCAGTACGTC.

The chain is built from TRBV7-7 and TRBJ2-5, with unresolved D. The germline gives CDR1 SSHAT, CDR2 FNYEAQ (reference sequence). V was pared by 1 base and J by 0 bases, with 9 bases between. This CDR3 is 15 amino acids long. The CDR3 bases are TGTGCCAGCAGCTTAGGACTCGGGTACCAAGAGACCCAGTACTTC. As protein: CASSLGLGYQETQYF.

To note about this clonotype: The conserved final phenylalanine or tryptophan is absent from the CDR3, which likely points to a read error. The chain combines TRBV9 with TRBJ2-1, with TRBD2 matching 9 bases. This CDR3 region has 16 residues. J lost 6 bases, V lost 0 bases, and 7 bases had no gene match. Per the germline V gene, CDR1 is SGDLS and CDR2 is YYNGEE. The DNA for the CDR3 is TGTGCCAGCAGCGTAGGGGAGGTAGCGGGAGCCAATGAGCAGTTCTCC. Translation: CASSVGEVAGANEQFS.